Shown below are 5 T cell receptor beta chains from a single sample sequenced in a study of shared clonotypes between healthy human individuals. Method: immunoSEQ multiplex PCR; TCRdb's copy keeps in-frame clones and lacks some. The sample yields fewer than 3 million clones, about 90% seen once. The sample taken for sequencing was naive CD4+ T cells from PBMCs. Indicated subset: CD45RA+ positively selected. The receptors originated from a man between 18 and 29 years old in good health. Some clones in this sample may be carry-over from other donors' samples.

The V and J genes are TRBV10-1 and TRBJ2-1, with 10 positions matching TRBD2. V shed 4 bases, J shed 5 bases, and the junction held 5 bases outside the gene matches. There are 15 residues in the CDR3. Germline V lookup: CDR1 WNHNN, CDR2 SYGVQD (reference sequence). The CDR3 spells CASSARTSGHNEQFF. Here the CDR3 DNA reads TGCGCCAGCAGTGCCAGGACTAGCGGTCACAATGAGCAGTTCTTC.

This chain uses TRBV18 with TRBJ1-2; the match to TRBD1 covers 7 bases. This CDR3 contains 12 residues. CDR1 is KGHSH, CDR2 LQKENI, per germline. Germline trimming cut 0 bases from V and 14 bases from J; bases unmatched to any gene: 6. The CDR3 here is CASSPPGGGETF. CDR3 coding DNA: TGTGCCAGCTCACCACCGGGAGGGGGCGAAACCTTC.

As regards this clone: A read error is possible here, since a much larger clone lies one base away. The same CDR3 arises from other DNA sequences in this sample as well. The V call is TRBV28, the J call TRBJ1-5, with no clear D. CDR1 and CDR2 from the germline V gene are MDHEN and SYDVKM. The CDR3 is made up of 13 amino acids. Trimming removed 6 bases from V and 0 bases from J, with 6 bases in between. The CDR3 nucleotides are TGTGCCAGCAGGTTAGATAGCAATCAGCCCCAGCATTTT. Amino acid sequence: CASRLDSNQPQHF.

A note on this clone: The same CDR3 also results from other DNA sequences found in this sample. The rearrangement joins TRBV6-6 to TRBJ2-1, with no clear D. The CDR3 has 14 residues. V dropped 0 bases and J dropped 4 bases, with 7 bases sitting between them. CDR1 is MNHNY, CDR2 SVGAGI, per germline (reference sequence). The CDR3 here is CASSYSSSYNEQFF. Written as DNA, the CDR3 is TGTGCCAGCAGTTACTCGAGCTCTTACAATGAGCAGTTCTTC.

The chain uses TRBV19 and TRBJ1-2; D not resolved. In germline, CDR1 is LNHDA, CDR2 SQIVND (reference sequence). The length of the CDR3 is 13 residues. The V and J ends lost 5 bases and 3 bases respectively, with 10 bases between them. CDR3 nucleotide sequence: TGTGCCAGTAGTCCCACCGATTACTATGGCTACACCTTC. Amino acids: CASSPTDYYGYTF.